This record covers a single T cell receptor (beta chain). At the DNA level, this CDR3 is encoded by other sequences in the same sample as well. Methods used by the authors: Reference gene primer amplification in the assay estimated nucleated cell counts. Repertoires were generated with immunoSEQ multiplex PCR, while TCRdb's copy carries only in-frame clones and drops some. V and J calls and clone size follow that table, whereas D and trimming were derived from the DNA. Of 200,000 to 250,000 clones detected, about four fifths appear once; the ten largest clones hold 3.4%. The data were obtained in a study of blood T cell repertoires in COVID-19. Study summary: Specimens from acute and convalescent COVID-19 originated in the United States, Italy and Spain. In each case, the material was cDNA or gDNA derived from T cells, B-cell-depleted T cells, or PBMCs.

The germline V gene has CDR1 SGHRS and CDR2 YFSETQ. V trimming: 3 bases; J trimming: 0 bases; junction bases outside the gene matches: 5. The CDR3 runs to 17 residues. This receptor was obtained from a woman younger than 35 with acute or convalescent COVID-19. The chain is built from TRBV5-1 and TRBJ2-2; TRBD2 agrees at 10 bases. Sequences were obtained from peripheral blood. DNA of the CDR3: TGCGCCAGCAGCTGGACTAGCGGCAGTCCGAACACCGGGGAGCTGTTTTTT. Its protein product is CASSWTSGSPNTGELFF.